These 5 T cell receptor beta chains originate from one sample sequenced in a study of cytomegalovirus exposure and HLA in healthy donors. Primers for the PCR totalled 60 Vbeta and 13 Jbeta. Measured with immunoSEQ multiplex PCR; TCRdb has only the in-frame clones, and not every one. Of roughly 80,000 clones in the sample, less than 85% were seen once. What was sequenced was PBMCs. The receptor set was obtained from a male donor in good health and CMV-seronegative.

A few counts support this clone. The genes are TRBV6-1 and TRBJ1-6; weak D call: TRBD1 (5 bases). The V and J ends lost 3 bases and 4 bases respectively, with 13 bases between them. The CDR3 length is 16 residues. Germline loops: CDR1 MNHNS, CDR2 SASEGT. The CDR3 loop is CASSEGPNPYNSPLHF. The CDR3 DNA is TGTGCCAGCAGTGAGGGGCCAAACCCTTATAATTCACCCCTCCACTTT.

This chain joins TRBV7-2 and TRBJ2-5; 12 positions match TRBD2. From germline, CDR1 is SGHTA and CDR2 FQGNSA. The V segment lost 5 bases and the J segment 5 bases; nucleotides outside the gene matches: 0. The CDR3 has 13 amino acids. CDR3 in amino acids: CASSTSGRETQYF. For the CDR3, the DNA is TGTGCCAGCAGCACTAGCGGGAGGGAGACCCAGTACTTC.

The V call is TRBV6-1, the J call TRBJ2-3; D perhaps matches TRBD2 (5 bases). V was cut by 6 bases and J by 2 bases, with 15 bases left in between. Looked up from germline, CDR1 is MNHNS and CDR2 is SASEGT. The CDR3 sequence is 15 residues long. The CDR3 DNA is TGTGCCAGCAGCCTACAGCCCGGGGTCACAGATACGCAGTATTTT. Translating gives CASSLQPGVTDTQYF.

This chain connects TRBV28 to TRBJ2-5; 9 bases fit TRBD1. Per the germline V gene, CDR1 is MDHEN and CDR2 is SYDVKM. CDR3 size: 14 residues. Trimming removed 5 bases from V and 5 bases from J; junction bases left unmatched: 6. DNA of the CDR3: TGTGCCAGCAGTATGGACAGGGGAGGTGAGACCCAGTACTTC. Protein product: CASSMDRGGETQYF. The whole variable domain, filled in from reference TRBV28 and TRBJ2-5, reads DVKVTQSSRYLVKRTGEKVFLECVQDMDHENMFWYRQDPGLGLRLIYFSYDVKMKEKGDIPEGYSVSREKKERFSLILESASTNQTSMYLCASSMDRGGETQYFGPGTRLLVL.

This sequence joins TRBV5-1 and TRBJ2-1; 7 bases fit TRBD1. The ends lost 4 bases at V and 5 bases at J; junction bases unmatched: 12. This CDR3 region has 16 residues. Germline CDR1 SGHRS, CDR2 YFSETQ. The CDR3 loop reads CASSGTGQTANNEQFF. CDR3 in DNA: TGCGCCAGCAGCGGCACGGGACAGACAGCCAACAATGAGCAGTTCTTC.